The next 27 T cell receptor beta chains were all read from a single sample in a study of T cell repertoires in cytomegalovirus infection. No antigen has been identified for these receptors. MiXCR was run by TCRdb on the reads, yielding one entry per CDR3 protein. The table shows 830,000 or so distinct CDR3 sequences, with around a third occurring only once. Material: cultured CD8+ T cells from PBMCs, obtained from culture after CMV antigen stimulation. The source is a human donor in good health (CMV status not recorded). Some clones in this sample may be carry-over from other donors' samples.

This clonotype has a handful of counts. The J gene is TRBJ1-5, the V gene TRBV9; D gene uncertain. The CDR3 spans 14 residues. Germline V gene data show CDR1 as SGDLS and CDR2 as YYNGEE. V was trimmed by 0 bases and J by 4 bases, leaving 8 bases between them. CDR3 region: CASSVGVQNQPQHF. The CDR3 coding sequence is TGTGCCAGCAGCGTAGGGGTACAAAATCAGCCCCAGCATTTT.

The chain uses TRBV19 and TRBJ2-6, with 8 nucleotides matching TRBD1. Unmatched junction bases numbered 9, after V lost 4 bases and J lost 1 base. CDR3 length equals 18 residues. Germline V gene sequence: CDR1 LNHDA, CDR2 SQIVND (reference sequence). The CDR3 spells CASSTDRAQGSGANVLTF. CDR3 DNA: TGTGCCAGTAGTACGGACAGGGCGCAAGGGTCTGGGGCCAACGTCCTGACTTTC.

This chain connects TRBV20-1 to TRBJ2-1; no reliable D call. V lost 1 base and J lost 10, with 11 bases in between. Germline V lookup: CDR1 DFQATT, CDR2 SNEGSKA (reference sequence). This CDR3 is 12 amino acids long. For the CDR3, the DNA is TGCAGTGCTAGAGGGGGTGTGAAAGAGCAGTTCTTC. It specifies CSARGGVKEQFF.

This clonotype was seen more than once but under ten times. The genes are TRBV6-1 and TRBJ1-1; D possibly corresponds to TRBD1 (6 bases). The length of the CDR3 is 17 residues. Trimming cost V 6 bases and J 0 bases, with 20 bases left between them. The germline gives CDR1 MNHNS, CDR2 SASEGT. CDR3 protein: CASSMSNRVVMNTEAFF. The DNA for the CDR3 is TGTGCCAGCAGCATGTCTAACAGGGTGGTCATGAACACTGAAGCTTTCTTT.

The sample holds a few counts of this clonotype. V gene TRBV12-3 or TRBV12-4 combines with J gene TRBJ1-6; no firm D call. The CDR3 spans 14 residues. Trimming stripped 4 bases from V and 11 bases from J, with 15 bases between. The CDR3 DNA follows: TGTGCCAGCAGTTACGCCTGGAGAGTCGCACCCCTCCACTTT. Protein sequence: CASSYAWRVAPLHF.

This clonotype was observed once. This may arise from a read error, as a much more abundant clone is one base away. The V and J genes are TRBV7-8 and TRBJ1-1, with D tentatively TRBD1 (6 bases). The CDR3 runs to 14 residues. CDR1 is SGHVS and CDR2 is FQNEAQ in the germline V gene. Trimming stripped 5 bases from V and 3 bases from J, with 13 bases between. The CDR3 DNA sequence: TGTGCCAGCAGCCTCGCAGGGGACGACACTGAAGCTTTCTTT. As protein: CASSLAGDDTEAFF.

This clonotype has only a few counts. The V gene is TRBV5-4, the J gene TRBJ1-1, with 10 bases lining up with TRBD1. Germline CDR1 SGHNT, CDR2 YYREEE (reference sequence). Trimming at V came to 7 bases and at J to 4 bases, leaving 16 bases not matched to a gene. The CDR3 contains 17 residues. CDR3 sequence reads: CASFKEGQGLFGTEAFF. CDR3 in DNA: TGTGCCAGCTTTAAGGAGGGACAGGGGCTATTTGGCACTGAAGCTTTCTTT.

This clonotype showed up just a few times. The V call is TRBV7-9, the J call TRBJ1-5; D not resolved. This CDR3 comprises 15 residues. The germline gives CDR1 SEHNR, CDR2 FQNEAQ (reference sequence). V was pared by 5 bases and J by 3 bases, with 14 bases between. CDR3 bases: TGTGCCAGCAGCCCCTTTGAAGGGCCCAATCAGCCCCAGCATTTT. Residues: CASSPFEGPNQPQHF.

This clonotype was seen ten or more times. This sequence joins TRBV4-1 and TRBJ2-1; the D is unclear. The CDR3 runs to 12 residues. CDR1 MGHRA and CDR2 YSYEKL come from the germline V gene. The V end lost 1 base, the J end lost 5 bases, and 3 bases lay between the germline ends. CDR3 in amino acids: CASSQGDNEQFF. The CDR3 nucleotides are TGCGCCAGCAGCCAAGGGGACAATGAGCAGTTCTTC.

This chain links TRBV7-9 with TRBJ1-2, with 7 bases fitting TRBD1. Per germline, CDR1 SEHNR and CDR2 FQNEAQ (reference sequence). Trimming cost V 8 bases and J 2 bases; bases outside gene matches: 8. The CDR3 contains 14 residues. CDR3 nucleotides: TGTGCCAGCGTTCGCCGGGACAGCAACTATGGCTACACCTTC. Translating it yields CASVRRDSNYGYTF.

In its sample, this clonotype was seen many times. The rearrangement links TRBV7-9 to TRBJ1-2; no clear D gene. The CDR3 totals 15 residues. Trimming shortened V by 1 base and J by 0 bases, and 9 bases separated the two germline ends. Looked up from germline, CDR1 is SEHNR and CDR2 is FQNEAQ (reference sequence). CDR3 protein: CASSLEGGPNYGYTF. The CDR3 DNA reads TGTGCCAGCAGCTTAGAAGGCGGACCTAACTATGGCTACACCTTC.

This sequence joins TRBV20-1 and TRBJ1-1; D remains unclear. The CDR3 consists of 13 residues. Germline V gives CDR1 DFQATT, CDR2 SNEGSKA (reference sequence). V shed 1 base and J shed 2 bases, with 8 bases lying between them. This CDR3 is CSARVVGNTEAFF. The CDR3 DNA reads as TGCAGTGCTAGAGTGGTGGGAAACACTGAAGCTTTCTTT.

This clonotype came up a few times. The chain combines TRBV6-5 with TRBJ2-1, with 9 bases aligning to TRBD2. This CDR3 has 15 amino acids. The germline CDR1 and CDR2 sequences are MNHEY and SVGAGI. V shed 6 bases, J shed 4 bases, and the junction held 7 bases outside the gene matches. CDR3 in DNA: TGTGCCAGCAGCTATCTAGCGGGACCTTACAATGAGCAGTTCTTC. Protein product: CASSYLAGPYNEQFF.

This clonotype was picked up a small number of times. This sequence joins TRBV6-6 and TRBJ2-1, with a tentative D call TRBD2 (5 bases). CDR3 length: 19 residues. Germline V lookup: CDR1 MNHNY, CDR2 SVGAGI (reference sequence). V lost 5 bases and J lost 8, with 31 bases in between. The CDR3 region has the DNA TGTGCCAGCAGTGAGGGATGGCCGGATCTTGAAGATATTACAGATGAGCAGTTCTTC. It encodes CASSEGWPDLEDITDEQFF.

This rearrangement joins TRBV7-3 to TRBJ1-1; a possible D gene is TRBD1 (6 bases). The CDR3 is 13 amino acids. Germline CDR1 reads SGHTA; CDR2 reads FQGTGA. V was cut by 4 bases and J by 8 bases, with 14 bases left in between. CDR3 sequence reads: CASSYYSGTEAFF. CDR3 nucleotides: TGTGCCAGCAGCTATTACTCCGGGACAGAAGCTTTCTTT.

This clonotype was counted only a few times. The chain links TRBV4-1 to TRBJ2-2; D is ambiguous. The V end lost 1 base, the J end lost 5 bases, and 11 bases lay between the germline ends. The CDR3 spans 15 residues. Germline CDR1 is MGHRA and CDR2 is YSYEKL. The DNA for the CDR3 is TGCGCCAGCAGCCAAGCCCCCATGTCGACCGGGGAGCTGTTTTTT. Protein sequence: CASSQAPMSTGELFF.

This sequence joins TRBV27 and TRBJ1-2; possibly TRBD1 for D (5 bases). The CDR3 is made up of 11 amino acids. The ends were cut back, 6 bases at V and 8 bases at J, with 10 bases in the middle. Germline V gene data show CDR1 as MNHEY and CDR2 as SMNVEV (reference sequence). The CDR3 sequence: CASSGTFGYTF. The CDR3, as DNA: TGTGCCAGCAGCGGGACTTTCGGCTACACCTTC.

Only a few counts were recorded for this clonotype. The CDR3 DNA follows: TGTGCCAGCAGCCTCAGACAGGGAGGAACAGATACGCAGTATTTT. Amino acids: CASSLRQGGTDTQYF. The chain joins TRBV5-5 to TRBJ2-3, with D perhaps TRBD1 (7 bases). V was pared by 4 bases and J by 3 bases, with 15 bases between. This CDR3 is 15 amino acids long. CDR1 SGHKS and CDR2 YYEKEE come from the germline V gene (reference sequence).

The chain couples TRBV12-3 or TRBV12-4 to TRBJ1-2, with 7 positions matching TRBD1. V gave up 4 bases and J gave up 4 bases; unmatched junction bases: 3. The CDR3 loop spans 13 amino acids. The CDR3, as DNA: TGTGCCAGCAGTTCTACAGGGGTCTATGGCTACACCTTC. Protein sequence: CASSSTGVYGYTF.

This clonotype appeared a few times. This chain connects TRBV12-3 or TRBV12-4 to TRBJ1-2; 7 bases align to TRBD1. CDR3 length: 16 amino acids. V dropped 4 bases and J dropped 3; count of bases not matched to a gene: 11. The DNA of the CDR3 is TGTGCCAGCAGTTCCCCGGGACAGAGGATTGACTATGGCTACACCTTC. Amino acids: CASSSPGQRIDYGYTF.

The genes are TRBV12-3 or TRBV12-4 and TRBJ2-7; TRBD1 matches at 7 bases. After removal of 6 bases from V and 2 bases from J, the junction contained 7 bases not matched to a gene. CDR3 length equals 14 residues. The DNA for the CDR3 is TGTGCCAGCAGCCCGACAGGGATGCCCTACGAGCAGTACGTC. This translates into CASSPTGMPYEQYV.

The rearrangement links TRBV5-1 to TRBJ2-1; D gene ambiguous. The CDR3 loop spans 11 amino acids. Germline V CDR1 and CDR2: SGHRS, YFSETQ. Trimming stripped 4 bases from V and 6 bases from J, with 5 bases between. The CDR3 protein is CASSVSNEQFF. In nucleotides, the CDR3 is TGCGCCAGCAGCGTTAGCAATGAGCAGTTCTTC.

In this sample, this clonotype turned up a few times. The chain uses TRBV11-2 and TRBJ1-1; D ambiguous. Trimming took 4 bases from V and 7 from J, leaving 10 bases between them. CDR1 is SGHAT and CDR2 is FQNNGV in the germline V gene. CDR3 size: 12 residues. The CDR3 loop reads CASSSGRDEAFF. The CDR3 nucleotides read TGTGCCAGCAGCTCGGGCCGTGATGAAGCTTTCTTT.

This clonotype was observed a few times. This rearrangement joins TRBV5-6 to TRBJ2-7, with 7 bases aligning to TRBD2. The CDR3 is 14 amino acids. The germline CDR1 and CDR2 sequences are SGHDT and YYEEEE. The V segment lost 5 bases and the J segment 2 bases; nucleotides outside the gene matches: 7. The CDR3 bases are TGTGCCAGCAGAACTGGACTAGGACCCTACGAGCAGTACGTC. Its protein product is CASRTGLGPYEQYV.

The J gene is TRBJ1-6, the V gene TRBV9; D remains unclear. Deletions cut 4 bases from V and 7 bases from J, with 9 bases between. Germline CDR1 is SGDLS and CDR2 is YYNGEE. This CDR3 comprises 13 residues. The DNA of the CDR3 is TGTGCCAGCAGCCCACCCGGAAATTCACCCCTCCACTTT. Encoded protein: CASSPPGNSPLHF.

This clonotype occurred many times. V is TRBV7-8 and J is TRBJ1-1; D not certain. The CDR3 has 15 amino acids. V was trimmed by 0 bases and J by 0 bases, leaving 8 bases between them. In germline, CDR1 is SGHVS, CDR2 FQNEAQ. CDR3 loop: CASSLASQMNTEAFF. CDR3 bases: TGTGCCAGCAGCTTAGCGAGCCAGATGAACACTGAAGCTTTCTTT.

In nucleotides, the CDR3 is TGCGCCAGCAGTGTTGAAATCGACGGAACTAGCACAGATACGCAGTATTTT. This sequence encodes CASSVEIDGTSTDTQYF. The chain carries TRBV10-2 and TRBJ2-3; D remains ambiguous. Germline V gene sequence: CDR1 WSHSY, CDR2 SAAADI. The CDR3 runs to 17 residues. V lost 4 bases and J 0 bases, leaving 17 bases between the germline ends.